The present TCR beta chain was sequenced within a study of graft-versus-host responses after intestinal transplantation. The CDR3 is 15 amino acids. CDR1 is KGHSH, CDR2 LQKENI, per germline. Trimming removed 4 bases from V and 7 bases from J, with 17 bases in between. Sequencing was performed with immunoSEQ multiplex PCR; in TCRdb, only in-frame clones are kept and a portion is missing. The repertoire includes approximately 20,000 clones, 70% to 80% of them detected once, and under 4% sits in the top ten. Tissue processing of the graft released intraepithelial and lamina propria lymphocytes from it. The chain joins TRBV18 to TRBJ2-1, with D perhaps TRBD1 (6 bases). This TCR derives from a human patient who received an intestinal transplant, so some T cells may come from the graft donor. The starting material was ileum tissue, obtained 12 days after intestinal transplant. The CDR3 coding sequence is TGTGCCAGCTCACTCGGACAGTTGGGATTAAATGAGCAGTTCTTC. This codes for CASSLGQLGLNEQFF.